The rows below give T cell receptor beta chains drawn from one sample of a study of cytotoxic CD8 clonotypes in ibrutinib-treated CLL. TCRdb's table, derived via immunoSEQ multiplex PCR, lists solely in-frame clones and lacks some. The table records around 21,000 clones, under 80% of them present only once. This sample comprised PBMCs, obtained before ibrutinib treatment. These receptors all stem from a human donor with chronic lymphocytic leukemia. The CDR3 runs from the conserved cysteine through the conserved F or W. Fields, in order: CDR3 length, D gene, V gene, J gene, clone size, CDR3 DNA, CDR3 protein. The D gene is left open where the match is weak. Size values are once, few and many counts, or a class for expanded clones, and some rows have none.

cdr3_length: 16
d_call: TRBD1
v_call: TRBV19
j_call: TRBJ2-3
clone_size: -
cdr3_nt: TGTGCCAGTAGTTCCACAGGGGGCTTAGGCACAGATACGCAGTATTTT
cdr3_aa: CASSSTGGLGTDTQYF

cdr3_length: 14
d_call: -
v_call: TRBV19
j_call: TRBJ2-1
clone_size: -
cdr3_nt: TGTGCCAGTAGTATAGGGTACGGAGCCAATGAGCAGTTCTTC
cdr3_aa: CASSIGYGANEQFF

cdr3_length: 14
d_call: -
v_call: TRBV5-1
j_call: TRBJ1-1
clone_size: -
cdr3_nt: TGCGCCAGCAGCCCGGAATCCCCCGGGACTGAGGCTTTCTTT
cdr3_aa: CASSPESPGTEAFF

cdr3_length: 15
d_call: TRBD2
v_call: TRBV7-9
j_call: TRBJ2-1
clone_size: -
cdr3_nt: TGTGCCAGCAGCTTAGTGAGCGGGACTAGAAGTGAGCAGTTCTTC
cdr3_aa: CASSLVSGTRSEQFF

cdr3_length: 14
d_call: -
v_call: TRBV7-3
j_call: TRBJ2-6
clone_size: -
cdr3_nt: TGTGCCAGCAGCCCTAACTCTGGGGCCAACGTCCTGACTTTC
cdr3_aa: CASSPNSGANVLTF

cdr3_length: 12
d_call: -
v_call: TRBV7-3
j_call: TRBJ2-3
clone_size: -
cdr3_nt: TGTGCCAGCAGCTCCATGCGGGGTACGCAGTATTTT
cdr3_aa: CASSSMRGTQYF

cdr3_length: 16
d_call: -
v_call: TRBV13
j_call: TRBJ1-4
clone_size: -
cdr3_nt: TGTGCCAGCAGCTTAGGCCCGGGGTCCGGTAATGAAAAACTGTTTTTT
cdr3_aa: CASSLGPGSGNEKLFF

cdr3_length: 17
d_call: TRBD2
v_call: TRBV2
j_call: TRBJ2-3
clone_size: -
cdr3_nt: TGTGCCAGCAGTCCCGGGACTAGCGGGAGAGGTTGGGGTACGCAGTATTTT
cdr3_aa: CASSPGTSGRGWGTQYF

cdr3_length: 11
d_call: -
v_call: TRBV19
j_call: TRBJ2-7
clone_size: -
cdr3_nt: TGTGCCAGTACCCAGGGACACGAGCAGTACTTC
cdr3_aa: CASTQGHEQYF

cdr3_length: 15
d_call: -
v_call: TRBV19
j_call: TRBJ1-4
clone_size: -
cdr3_nt: TGTGCCACATCGCGGGGGCCCGCAACTAATGAAAAACTGTTTTTT
cdr3_aa: CATSRGPATNEKLFF

cdr3_length: 14
d_call: -
v_call: TRBV15
j_call: TRBJ2-7
clone_size: -
cdr3_nt: TGTGCCACCAGCAGAGATCGGGTAGTTAACGAGCAGTACTTC
cdr3_aa: CATSRDRVVNEQYF

cdr3_length: 18
d_call: -
v_call: TRBV18
j_call: TRBJ2-4
clone_size: -
cdr3_nt: TGTGCCAGCTCACCACCTTATGGGACACAACTAGCCAAAAACATTCAGTACTTC
cdr3_aa: CASSPPYGTQLAKNIQYF

cdr3_length: 16
d_call: TRBD2
v_call: TRBV5-6
j_call: TRBJ2-7
clone_size: -
cdr3_nt: TGTGCCAGCAGCTCTGAGAGCCTAGGACTAGCCTACGAGCAGTACTTC
cdr3_aa: CASSSESLGLAYEQYF

cdr3_length: 15
d_call: TRBD1
v_call: TRBV4-2
j_call: TRBJ1-3
clone_size: -
cdr3_nt: TGTGCCAGCAGCCCGGGACAGACCTCTGGAAACACCATATATTTT
cdr3_aa: CASSPGQTSGNTIYF

cdr3_length: 15
d_call: TRBD1
v_call: TRBV5-1
j_call: TRBJ2-2
clone_size: -
cdr3_nt: TGCGCCAGCACCGGGACAGGGGTTTCCACCGGGGAGCTGTTTTTT
cdr3_aa: CASTGTGVSTGELFF

cdr3_length: 15
d_call: TRBD1
v_call: TRBV6-5
j_call: TRBJ2-6
clone_size: -
cdr3_nt: TGTGTCAGCAGGCCAGGGGGCTCTGGGGCCAACGTCCTGACTTTC
cdr3_aa: CVSRPGGSGANVLTF

cdr3_length: 10
d_call: -
v_call: TRBV2
j_call: TRBJ1-2
clone_size: few
cdr3_nt: TGCACAACAGGGAACTATGGCTACACCTTC
cdr3_aa: CTTGNYGYTF

cdr3_length: 15
d_call: TRBD2
v_call: TRBV5-6
j_call: TRBJ2-5
clone_size: -
cdr3_nt: TGTGCCAGCAGACTGGGACTAGCGGGAGAAGAGACCCAGTACTTC
cdr3_aa: CASRLGLAGEETQYF

cdr3_length: 11
d_call: -
v_call: TRBV19
j_call: TRBJ1-2
clone_size: -
cdr3_nt: TGTGCCAGTAGAACTGACTATGGCTACACCTTC
cdr3_aa: CASRTDYGYTF

cdr3_length: 14
d_call: -
v_call: TRBV15
j_call: TRBJ1-1
clone_size: once
cdr3_nt: TGTGCCACCAGCAGAGATATGGGCACAGCTGAAGCTTTCTTT
cdr3_aa: CATSRDMGTAEAFF

cdr3_length: 17
d_call: -
v_call: TRBV11-2
j_call: TRBJ2-2
clone_size: -
cdr3_nt: TGTGCCAGCAGCTTATTACCCAGCGGGCCGAACACCGGGGAGCTGTTTTTT
cdr3_aa: CASSLLPSGPNTGELFF

cdr3_length: 18
d_call: TRBD1
v_call: TRBV4-1
j_call: TRBJ2-6
clone_size: -
cdr3_nt: TGCGCCAGCAGCCAAACTTGGGACAGAAGCTCTGGGGCCAACGTCCTGACTTTC
cdr3_aa: CASSQTWDRSSGANVLTF

cdr3_length: 13
d_call: -
v_call: TRBV28
j_call: TRBJ2-6
clone_size: -
cdr3_nt: TGTGCCAGCAAATTCTCTGGGGCCAACGTCCTGACTTTC
cdr3_aa: CASKFSGANVLTF

cdr3_length: 18
d_call: TRBD2
v_call: TRBV19
j_call: TRBJ2-2
clone_size: -
cdr3_nt: TGTGCCAGTGGCTTAGGGACTAGCGGGAGCCTGGGAACCGGGGAGCTGTTTTTT
cdr3_aa: CASGLGTSGSLGTGELFF

cdr3_length: 16
d_call: TRBD2
v_call: TRBV18
j_call: TRBJ2-2
clone_size: -
cdr3_nt: TGTGCCAGCTCCGGACTAGCGGGAGGTAGCACCGGGGAGCTGTTTTTT
cdr3_aa: CASSGLAGGSTGELFF

cdr3_length: 14
d_call: TRBD1
v_call: TRBV9
j_call: TRBJ2-2
clone_size: few
cdr3_nt: TGTGCCAGCAGGGGGGACAGACACACCGGGGAGCTGTTTTTT
cdr3_aa: CASRGDRHTGELFF

cdr3_length: 17
d_call: -
v_call: TRBV7-9
j_call: TRBJ1-4
clone_size: -
cdr3_nt: TGTGCCAGCAGCTTAGCTACCGGGACTCAAACTAATGAAAAACTGTTTTTT
cdr3_aa: CASSLATGTQTNEKLFF

cdr3_length: 16
d_call: TRBD2
v_call: TRBV5-1
j_call: TRBJ2-1
clone_size: -
cdr3_nt: TGCGCCAGCAGCTTGGAGGCGGGAGCTGGGTACAATGAGCAGTTCTTC
cdr3_aa: CASSLEAGAGYNEQFF

cdr3_length: 16
d_call: TRBD2
v_call: TRBV7-2
j_call: TRBJ2-5
clone_size: -
cdr3_nt: TGTGCCAGCAGCTTAGGGGCGGGAGGGCCAGTTAGGACCCAGTACTTC
cdr3_aa: CASSLGAGGPVRTQYF

cdr3_length: 12
d_call: -
v_call: TRBV11-1
j_call: TRBJ2-7
clone_size: -
cdr3_nt: TGTGCCAGCAGTATAGAGAGCTACGAGCAGTACTTC
cdr3_aa: CASSIESYEQYF

cdr3_length: 21
d_call: TRBD2
v_call: TRBV23-1
j_call: TRBJ2-1
clone_size: once
cdr3_nt: TGCGCCAGCAGTCAGTCTCCGATGACTAGCGGATTCCCGAAAGGTTGGAATGAGCAGTTCTTC
cdr3_aa: CASSQSPMTSGFPKGWNEQFF

cdr3_length: 15
d_call: TRBD2
v_call: TRBV7-6
j_call: TRBJ2-5
clone_size: few
cdr3_nt: TGTGCCAGCAGCCCAAGGCTAGCGGCCCAAGAGACCCAGTACTTC
cdr3_aa: CASSPRLAAQETQYF

cdr3_length: 15
d_call: TRBD2
v_call: TRBV6-1
j_call: TRBJ2-7
clone_size: -
cdr3_nt: TGTGCCAGCAGTGAAGTACTAGCGGGAGGAGGGGAGCAGTACTTC
cdr3_aa: CASSEVLAGGGEQYF

cdr3_length: 17
d_call: -
v_call: TRBV6-4
j_call: TRBJ2-2
clone_size: -
cdr3_nt: TGTGCCAGCAGTGACTCTCCCGTCACTAGTAACACCGGGGAGCTGTTTTTT
cdr3_aa: CASSDSPVTSNTGELFF

cdr3_length: 11
d_call: TRBD2
v_call: TRBV7-9
j_call: TRBJ2-3
clone_size: -
cdr3_nt: TGTGCCAGCGGGAGGGGAAATACGCAGTATTTT
cdr3_aa: CASGRGNTQYF

cdr3_length: 14
d_call: TRBD1
v_call: TRBV6-1
j_call: TRBJ1-5
clone_size: few
cdr3_nt: TGTGCCAGCAGTGAATCAGGGGGTGGTCAGCCCCAGCATTTT
cdr3_aa: CASSESGGGQPQHF

cdr3_length: 17
d_call: TRBD1
v_call: TRBV7-9
j_call: TRBJ2-5
clone_size: -
cdr3_nt: TGTGCCAGCAGCCACGCCGGGACAGATTTATCTCGGGAGACCCAGTACTTC
cdr3_aa: CASSHAGTDLSRETQYF

cdr3_length: 16
d_call: -
v_call: TRBV10-3
j_call: TRBJ2-3
clone_size: -
cdr3_nt: TGTGCCATCAGCCCCAGAGGGGGGGCCGCCACAGATACGCAGTATTTT
cdr3_aa: CAISPRGGAATDTQYF